This TCR beta chain was profiled in a study of blood T cell repertoires in COVID-19. Whole-study context: The origin of the acute and convalescent COVID-19 samples was the United States, Italy and Spain.

Note on this clone: The same CDR3 is also encoded by other DNA sequences in this sample.

The germline V gene encodes CDR1 SGHTA and CDR2 FQGNSA. This CDR3 is built from 14 residues. The junction had 0 bases not matched to a gene; V was cut back by 2 bases and J by 0 bases. As processed by the authors: Amplification from reference gene primers served as the basis for estimated nucleated cell counts. Sequenced by immunoSEQ multiplex PCR; TCRdb stores in-frame clones only, minus some. That table is the source of V, J and clone size, and D and trimming were worked out from the DNA. The top ten clones hold under 3% of a sample with just over 250,000 clones, 91% of them seen once. Sequenced input: peripheral blood. The rearrangement links TRBV7-2 to TRBJ2-7; 8 bases agree with TRBD1. The origin of this receptor is a young adult with COVID-19, enrolled during active disease. The CDR3 loop is CASSLTGGSYEQYF. As DNA, the CDR3 is TGTGCCAGCAGCTTAACAGGGGGCTCCTACGAGCAGTACTTC. The full variable domain, its missing parts supplied by reference TRBV7-2 and TRBJ2-7, is GAGVSQSPSNKVTEKGKDVELRCDPISGHTALYWYRQSLGQGLEFLIYFQGNSAPDKSGLPSDRFSAERTGGSVSTLTIQRTQQEDSAVYLCASSLTGGSYEQYFGPGTRLTVT.